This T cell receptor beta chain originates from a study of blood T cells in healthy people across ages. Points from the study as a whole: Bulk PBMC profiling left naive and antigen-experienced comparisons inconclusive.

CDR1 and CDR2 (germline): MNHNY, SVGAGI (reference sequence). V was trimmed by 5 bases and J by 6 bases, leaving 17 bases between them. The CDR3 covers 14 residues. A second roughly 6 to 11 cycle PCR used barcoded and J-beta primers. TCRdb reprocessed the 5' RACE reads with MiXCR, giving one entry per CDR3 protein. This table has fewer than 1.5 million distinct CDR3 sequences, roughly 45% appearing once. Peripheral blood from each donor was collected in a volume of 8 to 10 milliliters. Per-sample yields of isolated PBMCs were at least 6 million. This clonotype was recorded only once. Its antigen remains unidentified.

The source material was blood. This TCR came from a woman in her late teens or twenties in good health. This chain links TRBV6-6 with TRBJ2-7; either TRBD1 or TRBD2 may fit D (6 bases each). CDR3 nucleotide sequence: TGTGCCAGCAGTGCAGGGGCAGGGAGGACCGAGCAGTACTTC. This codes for CASSAGAGRTEQYF.